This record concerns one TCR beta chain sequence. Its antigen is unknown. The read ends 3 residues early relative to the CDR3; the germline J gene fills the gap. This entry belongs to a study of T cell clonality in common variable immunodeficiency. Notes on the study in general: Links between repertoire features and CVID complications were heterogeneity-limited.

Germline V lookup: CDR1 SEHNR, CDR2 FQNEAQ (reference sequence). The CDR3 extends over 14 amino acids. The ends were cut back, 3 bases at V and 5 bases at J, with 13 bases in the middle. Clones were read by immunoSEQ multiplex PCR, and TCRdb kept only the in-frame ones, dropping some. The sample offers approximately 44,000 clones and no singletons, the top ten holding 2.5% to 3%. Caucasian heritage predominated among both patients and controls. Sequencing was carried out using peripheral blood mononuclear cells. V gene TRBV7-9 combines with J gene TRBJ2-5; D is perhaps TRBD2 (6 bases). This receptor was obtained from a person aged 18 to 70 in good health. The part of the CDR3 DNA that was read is TGTGCCAGCAGCTTTAGCGGCGGATTGGAGACC. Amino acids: CASSFSGGLET. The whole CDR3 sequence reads CASSFSGGLETQYF.